Detailed here is one T cell receptor beta chain. Its antigen is as yet unknown. The data are from a study of T cell responses to AZD1222 COVID-19 vaccine. Whole-study results and caveats: The donor cohort was predominantly white British with a female majority, and clonal diversity may have been underestimated.

Germline CDR1 reads SGHDT; CDR2 reads YYEEEE. The length of the CDR3 is 14 residues. Deletions cut 2 bases from V and 0 bases from J, with 6 bases between. Generated by immunoSEQ multiplex PCR, the TCRdb table keeps only in-frame clones and is missing some. The table records 95,000 to 100,000 clones, about four fifths of them present only once. This receptor was obtained from an adult who received the AZD1222 COVID-19 vaccine. This chain links TRBV5-6 with TRBJ2-1; D remains ambiguous. Sample: peripheral blood, taken 28 days after the second AZD1222 dose. Here the CDR3 DNA reads TGTGCCAGCAGCTTCGGAAGCTCCTACAATGAGCAGTTCTTC. Its protein is CASSFGSSYNEQFF. The entire variable domain, with the rest obtained from reference TRBV5-6 and TRBJ2-1, is as follows: DAGVTQSPTHLIKTRGQQVTLRCSPKSGHDTVSWYQQALGQGPQFIFQYYEEEERQRGNFPDRFSGHQFPNYSSELNVNALLLGDSALYLCASSFGSSYNEQFFGPGTRLTVL.